This T cell receptor (beta chain) was retrieved from a study of blood T cells in healthy people across ages. This clonotype was found many times. Alongside a J-beta primer mix, a sample-barcoded 5' primer served in a second PCR lasting roughly 6 to 12 cycles. TCRdb passed the 5' RACE reads through MiXCR, listing each CDR3 protein once. This sample carries some 890,000 distinct CDR3 sequences, 29% of them seen once, and the ten largest clones take 10%. These data also featured in a second study, about T cells of mothers and their children. That paper states: The second PCR used the M1S primer, and this primer added sample barcodes and 2-4 random nucleotides.

Sequenced: blood. The clonotype was recovered from a woman aged 40 to 50 in good health.

In DNA form, the CDR3 reads TGTGCCAGCAGTGTTCGAGCGGGGGGCGGGGACATTCAGTACTTC. Translated, it gives CASSVRAGGGDIQYF. This chain links TRBV2 with TRBJ2-4; 9 bases align to TRBD2. Germline V gene data show CDR1 as SNHLY and CDR2 as FYNNEI. This CDR3 region has 15 residues. V dropped 4 bases and J dropped 8; count of bases not matched to a gene: 9.